The 9 T cell receptor beta chains given below trace back to one sample, sequenced in a study of T cells in women clearing cervical HPV infection. This table comes from immunoSEQ multiplex PCR, and its TCRdb copy is limited to in-frame clones, with some not included. The sample features approximately 35,000 clones, with roughly 7.7% in its top ten. The material sequenced was blood buffy coat. These receptors all come from a woman aged 18-69 years with a cervical HPV16 infection that either progressed to CIN3+ or cleared (not recorded which).

Note on this clone: The read falls 3 residues short of the CDR3 end, and the missing part is taken from the germline J gene. This chain links TRBV29-1 with TRBJ2-7; 7 bases match TRBD2. The V gene end was trimmed by 3 bases and the J gene end by 5 bases; junction bases not matched to a gene: 7. This CDR3 region has 13 residues. Looked up from germline, CDR1 is SQVTM and CDR2 is ANQGSEA. The CDR3 loop reads CSVDGGLLNEQYF. The DNA read from the CDR3 is TGCAGCGTTGACGGGGGACTATTGAACGAG.

On this clone: Read sequence stops 3 residues before the CDR3 end, and the germline J gene provides the missing end. The V and J genes are TRBV11-2 and TRBJ1-1; D not certain. Looked up from germline, CDR1 is SGHAT and CDR2 is FQNNGV. The CDR3 loop spans 12 amino acids. CDR3 DNA, as far as it was read: TGTGCCAGCAGCGGGCCTAGCGCCGAA. Translation gives CASSGPSAE. The whole CDR3 protein is CASSGPSAEAFF.

For this clone: The read ends 3 residues early relative to the CDR3; the germline J gene fills the gap. V and J are TRBV20-1 and TRBJ2-6, with a weak D call TRBD2 (6 bases). V shed 3 bases and J shed 1 base, with 19 bases lying between them. Germline assignment: CDR1 DFQATT and CDR2 SNEGSKA (reference sequence). There are 18 residues in the CDR3. The CDR3 loop is CSASSRRGRRSGANVLTF. The covered CDR3 bases are TGCAGTGCTAGTTCGAGGAGGGGCAGGAGATCTGGGGCCAACGTC.

Worth noting for this clone: The read gets to within 3 residues of the CDR3 end, and the germline J gene fills in the rest. This rearrangement joins TRBV5-6 to TRBJ1-2; no firm D call. The CDR3 contains 15 residues. The germline CDR1 and CDR2 sequences are SGHDT and YYEEEE. CDR3 sequence: CASSWTSGLQETYTF. The covered CDR3 bases are TGTGCCAGCAGCTGGACTAGCGGTCTCCAAGAGACC.

The CDR3 DNA, read in part, is TGTGCCAGCAGCCTTGGGACAGGGGGCCGGGATGGC. Protein: CASSLGTGGRDG. The whole CDR3 protein reads CASSLGTGGRDGYTF. This sequence joins TRBV7-8 and TRBJ1-2; 12 bases map to TRBD1. The CDR3 end falls 3 residues outside the read, so it is completed with the germline J gene. Germline CDR1 is SGHVS and CDR2 is FQNEAQ. The CDR3 is made up of 15 amino acids. J was trimmed by 6 bases and V by 5 bases; bases with no gene match: 7.

Regarding this clone: The CDR3 is cut off 3 residues early in the read; its end comes from the germline J gene. This rearrangement joins TRBV29-1 to TRBJ2-2, with 7 bases fitting TRBD1. CDR3 length equals 13 residues. Germline values: CDR1 SQVTM, CDR2 ANQGSEA. CDR3 region: CSAHTGDGGKLFF. The covered CDR3 bases are TGCAGCGCCCATACAGGGGATGGGGGAAAG.

As concerns this clone: The CDR3 extends 3 residues past the end of the read, so its final part is completed from the germline J gene. The V gene is TRBV30, the J gene TRBJ2-1, with 14 nucleotides matching TRBD2. V was pared by 2 bases and J by 7 bases, with 4 bases of the junction left unmatched. Looked up from germline, CDR1 is GTSNPN and CDR2 is SVGIG (reference sequence). This CDR3 comprises 15 residues. The CDR3 region is CAWSSGTSGGNEQFF. CDR3 bases read: TGTGCCTGGAGTTCCGGGACTAGCGGGGGTAATGAG.

For this clone: The missing CDR3 end, 3 residues past where the read stops, is filled in from the germline J gene. The chain carries TRBV19 and TRBJ1-1; 7 bases are a match to TRBD1. The CDR3 runs 14 residues. Trimming took 5 bases from V and 4 from J; bases not matched to a gene: 7. The germline V gene encodes CDR1 LNHDA and CDR2 SQIVND (reference sequence). Here the CDR3 reads CASSRRQGATEAFF. CDR3 DNA (partial): TGTGCCAGTAGTCGTAGACAGGGAGCCACTGAA. Drawing the rest from reference TRBV19 and TRBJ1-1, the complete variable domain is DGGITQSPKYLFRKEGQNVTLSCEQNLNHDAMYWYRQDPGQGLRLIYYSQIVNDFQKGDIAEGYSVSREKKESFPLTVTSAQKNPTAFYLCASSRRQGATEAFFGQGTRLTVV.

Details on this clone: The CDR3 end lies 3 residues beyond the end of the read and is filled in from the germline J gene. V and J are TRBV18 and TRBJ2-7; 7 nucleotides align to TRBD2. The CDR3 is made up of 15 amino acids. Germline CDR1 and CDR2: KGHSH and LQKENI. J was trimmed by 0 bases and V by 2 bases; bases with no gene match: 4. The CDR3 loop is CASSPGGGTSYEQYF. The part of the CDR3 DNA that was read is TGTGCCAGCTCACCAGGGGGGGGTACCTCCTACGAG. The full variable domain, in which reference TRBV18 and TRBJ2-7 provide the parts outside the CDR3, is NAGVMQNPRHLVRRRGQEARLRCSPMKGHSHVYWYRQLPEEGLKFMVYLQKENIIDESGMPKERFSAEFPKEGPSILRIQQVVRGDSAAYFCASSPGGGTSYEQYFGPGTRLTVT.